These 30 T cell receptor beta chains share one sample of origin, sequenced in a study of T-cell reconstitution after alpha-beta-depleted transplantation in children. Library preparation (for TCRbeta) was performed with unique molecular identifiers. TCRdb itself ran the PCR reads through MiXCR, one entry per CDR3 protein. In the table there are approximately 47,000 distinct CDR3 sequences, 40% to 65% of which are singletons. This sample comprised peripheral blood, obtained before TCRalphabeta/CD19-depleted stem cell transplant. These receptors came from a boy in the first two years of life with SCID, due to receive a stem cell transplant.

The rearrangement joins TRBV2 to TRBJ2-1, with D unclear. The germline V and J ends were trimmed by 8 bases and 1 base, with 15 bases remaining between them. Germline CDR1 reads SNHLY; CDR2 reads FYNNEI. The CDR3 runs to 15 residues. The CDR3 bases are TGTGCCAGCCAGATTGCTGTCCCTTCCTACAATGAGCAGTTCTTC. Amino acids: CASQIAVPSYNEQFF.

The table lists this clonotype with a count of one. This chain links TRBV5-1 with TRBJ1-1; D gene ambiguous. This CDR3 comprises 14 residues. Germline values: CDR1 SGHRS, CDR2 YFSETQ. V was trimmed by 2 bases and J by 5 bases, leaving 13 bases between them. CDR3 DNA sequence: TGCGCCAGCAGCTTTTTCCCCACCGCAACTGAAGCTTTCTTT. The encoded protein is CASSFFPTATEAFF.

The gene calls are TRBV5-1 and TRBJ1-3; tentative D call: TRBD1 (6 bases). The CDR3 extends over 14 amino acids. The V gene's germline CDR1 is SGHRS and CDR2 YFSETQ. Trimming stripped 2 bases from V and 2 bases from J, with 8 bases between. CDR3 loop: CASSLQGAGNTIYF. The CDR3 coding sequence is TGCGCCAGCAGCTTACAGGGTGCTGGAAACACCATATATTTT.

CDR3 protein: CASSSDRATMNTEAFF. CDR3 in DNA: TGCGCCAGCAGCTCGGACAGGGCCACCATGAACACTGAAGCTTTCTTT. The chain links TRBV5-1 to TRBJ1-1, with 8 bases matching TRBD1. V lost 3 bases, J lost 0 bases, and 7 bases stayed unmatched. The CDR3 extends over 16 amino acids. Germline CDR1 SGHRS, CDR2 YFSETQ.

This clonotype counts as medium-sized (0.01 to 0.1%). The chain is built from TRBV12-3 or TRBV12-4 and TRBJ1-2; D may be TRBD1 (5 bases). V lost 7 bases to trimming and J lost 0 bases, with 15 bases between them. The CDR3 length is 15 residues. The CDR3 loop is CASTKLAGTNYGYTF. The DNA of the CDR3 is TGTGCCAGCACTAAACTGGCAGGGACTAACTATGGCTACACCTTC.

This clonotype has just a few counts. This chain connects TRBV7-6 to TRBJ2-3, with 7 bases aligning to TRBD2. This CDR3 spans 15 amino acids. The V segment lost 5 bases and the J segment 7 bases; nucleotides outside the gene matches: 12. CDR1 is SGHVS, CDR2 FNYEAQ, per germline. For the CDR3, the DNA is TGTGCCAGCAGCCTGGGGGGAGGGAGTATTAATACGCAGTATTTT. This codes for CASSLGGGSINTQYF.

This clonotype was seen more than once but under ten times. The gene calls are TRBV5-1 and TRBJ2-6, with a possible D match to TRBD2 (6 bases). V lost 4 bases and J 0 bases, leaving 20 bases between the germline ends. Germline assignment: CDR1 SGHRS and CDR2 YFSETQ. The length of the CDR3 is 19 residues. The CDR3 spells CASSQEGRVTASGANVLTF. The CDR3 DNA reads TGCGCCAGCAGCCAGGAGGGACGTGTCACTGCCTCTGGGGCCAACGTCCTGACTTTC.

Regarding this clonotype: The junction and the germline gene differ at one end; a read error may be behind it. The chain joins TRBV7-2 to TRBJ1-2; TRBD1 might be the D (5 bases). This CDR3 region has 15 residues. The V gene's germline CDR1 is SGHTA and CDR2 FQGNSA. CDR3 sequence (DNA): TGTGCCAGCAGCACAAACGGAGGGACTAGCTATGGCGACACCTTC. Its protein product is CASSTNGGTSYGDTF.

This clonotype was seen many times. The chain has TRBV4-3 and TRBJ1-3; the D is unclear. From germline, CDR1 is LGHNA and CDR2 YSLEER. Trimming cost V 0 bases and J 0 bases, with 9 bases left between them. The CDR3 totals 16 residues. The CDR3 reads CASSQDVESSGNTIYF. The CDR3, as DNA: TGCGCCAGCAGCCAAGATGTGGAGAGCTCTGGAAACACCATATATTTT.

This clonotype was recorded only once. The rearrangement uses TRBV18 and TRBJ2-7, with D perhaps matching TRBD2 (5 bases). The CDR3 extends over 13 amino acids. Per germline, CDR1 KGHSH and CDR2 LQKENI. V was shortened by 3 bases and J by 4 bases, with 10 bases between the two germline ends. The CDR3 protein is CASSPNSGYEQYF. Written as DNA, the CDR3 is TGTGCCAGCTCACCGAACAGCGGATACGAGCAGTACTTC.

This clonotype was detected only a few times. CDR3 region: CASSRSILDEQFF. As DNA, the CDR3 is TGCGCCAGCAGCAGATCCATCCTGGATGAGCAGTTCTTC. The rearrangement links TRBV5-1 to TRBJ2-1; D call uncertain. CDR3 size: 13 residues. The V end lost 4 bases, the J end lost 8 bases, and 13 bases lay between the germline ends. The germline gives CDR1 SGHRS, CDR2 YFSETQ.

The table lists this clonotype with a few counts. J is TRBJ2-3 and V is TRBV20-1, with TRBD2 matching over 9 bases. This CDR3 has 15 amino acids. CDR1 is DFQATT and CDR2 is SNEGSKA in the germline V gene (reference sequence). V lost 1 base to trimming and J lost 2 bases; unmatched junction nucleotides: 4. CDR3 residues: CSARGTSAFTDTQYF. The DNA of the CDR3 is TGCAGTGCTAGAGGGACTAGCGCTTTCACAGATACGCAGTATTTT.

This clonotype appeared a few times. This rearrangement joins TRBV11-2 to TRBJ2-5, with 13 bases aligning to TRBD2. The CDR3 contains 16 residues. Germline CDR1 reads SGHAT; CDR2 reads FQNNGV. J was trimmed by 5 bases and V by 0 bases; bases with no gene match: 3. CDR3 nucleotides: TGTGCCAGCAGCTTAGAACTAGCGGGGGGGCTGGAGACCCAGTACTTC. This codes for CASSLELAGGLETQYF.

This clonotype was seen a few times. This chain joins TRBV7-2 and TRBJ2-2; possibly TRBD1 or TRBD2 for D (5 bases each). CDR1 SGHTA and CDR2 FQGNSA come from the germline V gene. Trimming took off 1 base at V and 2 bases at J, with 11 bases between the two ends. There are 16 residues in the CDR3. The CDR3: CASSLVWDGNTGELFF. DNA of the CDR3: TGTGCCAGCAGCTTAGTGTGGGACGGAAACACCGGGGAGCTGTTTTTT.

This clonotype was seen only a few times. The chain has TRBV10-3 and TRBJ2-5; D gene unclear. There are 15 residues in the CDR3. Looked up from germline, CDR1 is ENHRY and CDR2 is SYGVKD. Trimming stripped 4 bases from V and 2 bases from J, with 14 bases between. As DNA, the CDR3 is TGTGCCATCAGTGCGAAGGAATCCCTACAAGAGACCCAGTACTTC. As protein: CAISAKESLQETQYF.

The rearrangement joins TRBV27 to TRBJ2-2; D is uncertain. CDR3 length equals 16 residues. Germline lookup yields CDR1 MNHEY and CDR2 SMNVEV (reference sequence). V was shortened by 3 bases and J by 0 bases, with 11 bases between the two germline ends. The CDR3 DNA reads as TGTGCCAGCAGTTTTCGAAGGTTGGCGAACACCGGGGAGCTGTTTTTT. Its protein product is CASSFRRLANTGELFF.

In its sample, this clonotype was seen a few times. The V call is TRBV4-2, the J call TRBJ2-5; 8 nucleotides match TRBD2. The V gene end was trimmed by 2 bases and the J gene end by 5 bases; junction bases not matched to a gene: 7. CDR1 and CDR2 (germline): LGHNA, YNFKEQ. This CDR3 contains 15 residues. The chain's CDR3 is CASSQNRGGHETQYF. CDR3 nucleotide sequence: TGTGCCAGCAGCCAAAATCGGGGGGGCCACGAGACCCAGTACTTC.

This clonotype was seen a few times. The chain's CDR3 is CASSQSQGGMNEKLFF. CDR3 DNA sequence: TGCGCCAGCAGCCAGTCACAGGGGGGTATGAATGAAAAACTGTTTTTT. The chain couples TRBV4-1 to TRBJ1-4, with TRBD1 matching over 8 bases. This CDR3 is 16 amino acids long. Germline CDR1 MGHRA, CDR2 YSYEKL. V trimming: 3 bases; J trimming: 5 bases; junction bases outside the gene matches: 8.

CDR3 protein: CASSYRQGASTDTQYF. CDR3 sequence (DNA): TGTGCCAGCAGTTACCGGCAGGGGGCTAGCACAGATACGCAGTATTTT. The chain recombines TRBV5-4 with TRBJ2-3, with 8 bases fitting TRBD1. J lost 0 bases, V lost 5 bases, and 8 bases had no gene match. The CDR3 is made up of 16 amino acids. The germline V gene encodes CDR1 SGHNT and CDR2 YYREEE (reference sequence).

The V and J genes are TRBV11-2 and TRBJ1-6; possible D gene TRBD1, 5 bases. Trimming took off 2 bases at V and 5 bases at J, with 7 bases between the two ends. CDR1 is SGHAT, CDR2 FQNNGV, per germline. This CDR3 is built from 14 residues. The CDR3 nucleotides are TGTGCCAGCAGCTTATGGGGGGATAATTCACCCCTCCACTTT. Amino acid sequence: CASSLWGDNSPLHF.

Worth noting for this clonotype: This sequence may be a read error, since a much larger clone differs from it by one base. The chain employs TRBV27 and TRBJ2-1, with no clear D. Germline CDR1 and CDR2: MNHEY and SMNVEV (reference sequence). This CDR3 region has 11 residues. The CDR3 bases are TGTGCCAGCAGTACTTACAATCAGCAGTTCTTC. Translating gives CASSTYNQQFF.

This rearrangement joins TRBV4-1 to TRBJ2-3, with D tentatively TRBD2 (7 bases). Germline V gene sequence: CDR1 MGHRA, CDR2 YSYEKL. The CDR3 extends over 16 amino acids. Trimming removed 0 bases from V and 3 bases from J, with 13 bases in between. The CDR3 spells CASSQEPGGMTDTQYF. The CDR3 coding sequence is TGCGCCAGCAGCCAAGAACCGGGGGGCATGACAGATACGCAGTATTTT.

The chain carries TRBV12-3 or TRBV12-4 and TRBJ1-5; D perhaps matches TRBD1 (5 bases). The V end was cut by 5 bases, the J end by 5 bases, with 10 bases between. The CDR3 runs to 13 residues. CDR3 DNA sequence: TGTGCCAGCAGTACCCAGGGCCATCAGCCCCAGCATTTT. It specifies CASSTQGHQPQHF.

The chain recombines TRBV5-1 with TRBJ2-7; 12 nucleotides align to TRBD1. The V gene end was trimmed by 3 bases and the J gene end by 5 bases; junction bases not matched to a gene: 6. The CDR3 has 15 residues. Germline-derived CDR1 and CDR2 are SGHRS and YFSETQ. CDR3 coding DNA: TGCGCCAGCAGCTGGGACAGGGGGCGGATGGACGAGCAGTACTTC. This sequence encodes CASSWDRGRMDEQYF. Based on the CDR3 plus reference TRBV5-1 and TRBJ2-7, the full variable domain is KAGVTQTPRYLIKTRGQQVTLSCSPISGHRSVSWYQQTPGQGLQFLFEYFSETQRNKGNFPGRFSGRQFSNSRSEMNVSTLELGDSALYLCASSWDRGRMDEQYFGPGTRLTVT.

The V gene is TRBV7-9, the J gene TRBJ1-4; 8 bases agree with TRBD1. The CDR3 is 15 residues long. J lost 0 bases, V lost 6 bases, and 3 bases had no gene match. The germline V gene encodes CDR1 SEHNR and CDR2 FQNEAQ (reference sequence). The CDR3 region has the DNA TGTGCCAGCAGTCCCAGGGGGCCAACTAATGAAAAACTGTTTTTT. It specifies CASSPRGPTNEKLFF.

This clonotype is a singleton in its sample. This chain links TRBV18 with TRBJ2-4; D is possibly TRBD1 or TRBD2 (5 bases each). Trimming removed 4 bases from V and 5 bases from J, with 12 bases in between. From germline, CDR1 is KGHSH and CDR2 LQKENI. The CDR3 has 14 residues. The CDR3: CASSRDPNQNIQYF. CDR3 bases: TGTGCCAGCTCACGGGACCCGAATCAAAACATTCAGTACTTC.

In this sample, this clonotype turned up a few times. The V call is TRBV7-2, the J call TRBJ1-1; TRBD1 is a possible D gene (6 bases). The length of the CDR3 is 14 residues. The germline V gene has CDR1 SGHTA and CDR2 FQGNSA. The V and J ends lost 4 bases and 3 bases respectively, with 12 bases between them. CDR3: CASSSQGGDTEAFF. In nucleotides, the CDR3 is TGTGCCAGCAGCTCCCAAGGGGGGGACACTGAAGCTTTCTTT.

The V and J genes are TRBV5-1 and TRBJ2-7; TRBD1 agrees at 9 bases. This CDR3 is 15 amino acids long. The V gene end was trimmed by 0 bases and the J gene end by 2 bases; junction bases not matched to a gene: 3. The germline V gene encodes CDR1 SGHRS and CDR2 YFSETQ. This CDR3 reads CASSLGDRVTYEQYF. Written as DNA, the CDR3 is TGCGCCAGCAGCTTGGGGGACAGGGTTACCTACGAGCAGTACTTC. The full variable domain, completed using reference TRBV5-1 and TRBJ2-7, is KAGVTQTPRYLIKTRGQQVTLSCSPISGHRSVSWYQQTPGQGLQFLFEYFSETQRNKGNFPGRFSGRQFSNSRSEMNVSTLELGDSALYLCASSLGDRVTYEQYFGPGTRLTVT.

V gene TRBV9 combines with J gene TRBJ2-7, with D hard to call. CDR3 length: 17 residues. Germline CDR1 is SGDLS and CDR2 is YYNGEE. The V end was cut by 1 base, the J end by 5 bases, with 22 bases between. The CDR3 protein is CASSVIPGPEGGNEQYF. The CDR3 bases are TGTGCCAGCAGCGTAATCCCCGGGCCGGAAGGTGGTAACGAGCAGTACTTC.

This clonotype was detected a few times. The chain combines TRBV6-1 with TRBJ2-3; D is perhaps TRBD1 (6 bases). Looked up from germline, CDR1 is MNHNS and CDR2 is SASEGT. Trimming removed 6 bases at V and 1 base at J, with 14 bases between. The length of the CDR3 is 15 residues. For the CDR3, the DNA is TGTGCCAGCAGAAACAGGGAAGGAGGCACAGATACGCAGTATTTT. It yields the protein CASRNREGGTDTQYF.